This passage covers 9 T cell receptor beta chains from one sample sequenced in a study of T cell repertoires in cytomegalovirus infection. TCRdb reprocessed the reads with MiXCR, giving one entry per CDR3 protein. The table shows roughly 570,000 distinct CDR3 sequences, with roughly 43% occurring only once. These receptors' antigens are unknown. The sequencing here drew on cultured PBMCs, taken from culture after CMV antigen stimulation. Every receptor here comes from a human donor in good health (CMV status not recorded). Some clones in this sample may be carry-over from other donors' samples.

This clonotype was detected many times. The chain uses TRBV7-8 and TRBJ2-7, with D possibly matching TRBD1 (5 bases). Looked up from germline, CDR1 is SGHVS and CDR2 is FQNEAQ. The CDR3 spans 15 residues. Deletions cut 2 bases from V and 3 bases from J, with 14 bases between. CDR3 sequence: CASSLRTRGNYEQYF. The CDR3 nucleotides read TGTGCCAGCAGCTTAAGGACACGTGGGAACTACGAGCAGTACTTC.

The V gene is TRBV7-9, the J gene TRBJ1-4; a weak D match, TRBD1 (6 bases). V was trimmed by 6 bases and J by 0 bases, leaving 8 bases between them. CDR1 is SEHNR, CDR2 FQNEAQ, per germline (reference sequence). The CDR3 totals 14 residues. The CDR3 nucleotides read TGTGCCAGCAGACAGGGATCAACTAATGAAAAACTGTTTTTT. Its translation is CASRQGSTNEKLFF.

The genes are TRBV7-2 and TRBJ1-6; D call uncertain. Germline values: CDR1 SGHTA, CDR2 FQGNSA. The length of the CDR3 is 13 residues. Trimming left V 5 bases short and J 8 bases short, with 10 bases between. The CDR3 DNA follows: TGTGCCAGCAGCCTGATTACGGATTCACCCCTCCACTTT. This sequence encodes CASSLITDSPLHF.

The J gene is TRBJ2-7, the V gene TRBV12-3 or TRBV12-4, with D possibly matching TRBD2 (7 bases). V shed 6 bases and J shed 4 bases, with 16 bases lying between them. CDR3 length: 14 residues. CDR3 DNA sequence: TGTGCCAGCAGCACTAGGGGGGGCGGGTACGAGCAGTACTTC. Protein product: CASSTRGGGYEQYF.

V is TRBV7-6 and J is TRBJ2-7; D is perhaps TRBD2 (5 bases). Germline lookup yields CDR1 SGHVS and CDR2 FNYEAQ. This CDR3 has 15 residues. Trimming pared 1 base from V and 4 bases from J, leaving 14 bases between. CDR3 coding DNA: TGTGCCAGCAGCTTAGGGGCAGCGGAGACATACGAGCAGTACTTC. Its protein product is CASSLGAAETYEQYF.

V usage is TRBV7-9 and J usage is TRBJ2-1; no clear D. The V gene's germline CDR1 is SEHNR and CDR2 FQNEAQ (reference sequence). This CDR3 region has 11 residues. Trimming pared 5 bases from V and 10 bases from J, leaving 9 bases between. CDR3 coding DNA: TGTGCCAGCAGCCCCGGCAAAGAGCAGTTCTTC. It encodes CASSPGKEQFF.

The chain combines TRBV27 with TRBJ1-1; 8 bases agree with TRBD1. With V trimmed by 6 bases and J by 4 bases, 10 bases remained unmatched. Germline lookup yields CDR1 MNHEY and CDR2 SMNVEV (reference sequence). This CDR3 has 15 amino acids. The CDR3 protein is CASRDDRGLGTEAFF. In DNA form, the CDR3 reads TGTGCCAGCAGGGACGACAGGGGTTTGGGCACTGAAGCTTTCTTT.

V usage is TRBV7-2 and J usage is TRBJ2-2, with 10 bases matching TRBD2. The CDR3 loop spans 18 amino acids. CDR1 is SGHTA, CDR2 FQGNSA, per germline. J was trimmed by 4 bases and V by 0 bases; bases with no gene match: 8. CDR3 in amino acids: CASSLAVSSGRGTGELFF. CDR3 nucleotides: TGTGCCAGCAGCTTAGCGGTGTCTAGCGGGAGAGGCACCGGGGAGCTGTTTTTT.

The chain joins TRBV20-1 to TRBJ2-5; possibly TRBD1 or TRBD2 for D (5 bases each). Germline V gives CDR1 DFQATT, CDR2 SNEGSKA (reference sequence). V lost 4 bases and J lost 1, with 10 bases in between. The CDR3 totals 13 residues. The CDR3 region has the DNA TGCAGTGCTACCGAGGGGACCCAAGAGACCCAGTACTTC. It codes for CSATEGTQETQYF.